Listed below are T cell receptor beta chains from one sample, sequenced in a study of blood T cells in healthy people across ages. A single record per CDR3 protein comes from TCRdb applying MiXCR to the 5' RACE reads. This sample has about 640,000 distinct CDR3 sequences, with roughly 58% found just once. Material: blood. The source of these receptors is a man in his 60s in good health. The CDR3 runs from the conserved cysteine through the conserved F or W. Fields, in order: J gene, D gene, V gene, clone size, CDR3 DNA, CDR3 protein. The D gene is left open where the match is weak. Rows give clone size only sometimes, using once, few, many, or a class for an expanded clone.

J: TRBJ2-1
D: .
V: TRBV20-1
size: few
DNA: TGCAGTGCTAGGGTGGCAAGGCCCCCCTACAATGAGCAGTTCTTC
CDR3: CSARVARPPYNEQFF

J: TRBJ2-1
D: .
V: TRBV21-1
size: few
DNA: TGTGCCAGCAGCAAAGTCAGAGGAGGTCGCAGCTCCTACAATGAGCAGTTCTTC
CDR3: CASSKVRGGRSSYNEQFF

J: TRBJ2-5
D: TRBD2
V: TRBV29-1
size: few
DNA: TGCAGCGTAACTAGCGGGCCAGGTTTGGTGACCCAGTACTTC
CDR3: CSVTSGPGLVTQYF

J: TRBJ1-2
D: .
V: TRBV12-3/TRBV12-4
size: few
DNA: TGTGCCAGCAGTCAAACAGGGACGGGGGGCTACACCTTC
CDR3: CASSQTGTGGYTF

J: TRBJ1-1
D: .
V: TRBV5-1
size: .
DNA: TGCGCCAGCAGCTTGTCGGCAGTTCAGAACACTGAAGCTTTCTTT
CDR3: CASSLSAVQNTEAFF

J: TRBJ2-5
D: .
V: TRBV7-8
size: .
DNA: TGTGCCAGCAGCGGTTCTAGCGTCGGGGAGACCCAGTACTTC
CDR3: CASSGSSVGETQYF

J: TRBJ1-2
D: .
V: TRBV20-1
size: .
DNA: TGCAGTGCGTGGGGCAGTTTAAACTATGGCTACACCTTC
CDR3: CSAWGSLNYGYTF

J: TRBJ1-1
D: .
V: TRBV20-1
size: .
DNA: TGCAGTGCTGGGGGACAACCGGACGCTGAAGCTTTCTTT
CDR3: CSAGGQPDAEAFF

J: TRBJ1-2
D: .
V: TRBV2
size: .
DNA: TGTGCCAGCAAGCCCCGCCGGGGAAACTATGGCTACACCTTC
CDR3: CASKPRRGNYGYTF

J: TRBJ1-5
D: .
V: TRBV20-1
size: .
DNA: TGCAGTGCTAGTGTCTGGGGGGGGCAGCCCCAGCATTTT
CDR3: CSASVWGGQPQHF

J: TRBJ2-3
D: .
V: TRBV7-2
size: .
DNA: TGTGCCAGCAGCTTACTGATAAGCGGCGCAGATACGCAGTATTTT
CDR3: CASSLLISGADTQYF

J: TRBJ2-5
D: .
V: TRBV7-9
size: .
DNA: TGTGCCAGCAGCTTAGTAGGAGGGGCAGGAGAGACCCAGTACTTC
CDR3: CASSLVGGAGETQYF

J: TRBJ1-1
D: .
V: TRBV3-1
size: .
DNA: TGTGCCAGCAGCGCCCGGGGCGGAATCGCTTTCTTT
CDR3: CASSARGGIAFF

J: TRBJ1-2
D: TRBD1
V: TRBV6-5
size: .
DNA: TGTGCCAGCAGTTATTCCCCTTTGACAGGGGAATCCTATGGCCACACCTTC
CDR3: CASSYSPLTGESYGHTF

J: TRBJ1-2
D: .
V: TRBV24-1
size: .
DNA: TGTGCCACCAGTGACCCACAGGGTCCTTCTCCCTATGGCTACACCTTC
CDR3: CATSDPQGPSPYGYTF

J: TRBJ2-1
D: TRBD2
V: TRBV29-1
size: .
DNA: TGCAGGATTGGCGGGGGGGTAGGTGAGCAGTTCTTC
CDR3: CRIGGGVGEQFF

J: TRBJ1-6
D: TRBD1
V: TRBV12-3/TRBV12-4
size: few
DNA: TGTGCCAGCAGTGGGCGGACAGGACAGAATTCACCCCTCCACTTT
CDR3: CASSGRTGQNSPLHF

J: TRBJ2-7
D: .
V: TRBV7-2
size: few
DNA: TGTGCCAGCAGCCCCCTTGTGGGGGGGGCTACGCAGCAGTACTTC
CDR3: CASSPLVGGATQQYF

J: TRBJ1-2
D: TRBD1
V: TRBV4-1
size: many
DNA: TGCGCCAGCAGCCACCTTCAAGGACAGGGGGCGGGCTATGGCTACACCTTC
CDR3: CASSHLQGQGAGYGYTF

J: TRBJ2-1
D: .
V: TRBV6-6
size: .
DNA: TGTGCCAGCGCCAGAGAGGGCGGCGTCTCCTACAATGAGCAGTTCTTC
CDR3: CASAREGGVSYNEQFF

J: TRBJ1-1
D: .
V: TRBV19
size: .
DNA: TGTGCCAGTCTAGCCGGGAATGGAGCTGAAGCTTTCTTT
CDR3: CASLAGNGAEAFF

J: TRBJ2-7
D: TRBD1
V: TRBV20-1
size: .
DNA: TGCAGTGCTACCGGGACAGATCTTCCCTACGAGCAGTACTTC
CDR3: CSATGTDLPYEQYF

J: TRBJ2-1
D: TRBD2
V: TRBV6-1
size: .
DNA: TGTGCCACCACTCGTGCGGGGGACTCCTACAATGAGCAGTTCTTC
CDR3: CATTRAGDSYNEQFF

J: TRBJ2-1
D: .
V: TRBV4-1
size: .
DNA: TGCGCCAGCAGCCAATACCCGGGGGCGGACAATGAGCAGTTCTTC
CDR3: CASSQYPGADNEQFF

J: TRBJ2-7
D: .
V: TRBV11-2
size: .
DNA: TGTGCCAGCAGCTTGGACAGATCGACAGGCGAGCAGTACTTC
CDR3: CASSLDRSTGEQYF

J: TRBJ2-7
D: TRBD1
V: TRBV9
size: .
DNA: TGTGCCAGCAGCGTAGGGACAGGGGTCTACGAGCAGTACTTC
CDR3: CASSVGTGVYEQYF

J: TRBJ2-5
D: TRBD2
V: TRBV20-1
size: few
DNA: TGCAGTGCCACAGTGTCGGGGGGTGGAGAGACCCAGTACTTC
CDR3: CSATVSGGGETQYF

J: TRBJ2-2
D: .
V: TRBV7-2
size: .
DNA: TGTGCCAGCTCCGGGGGCCTGAGCACCGGGGAGCTGTTTTTT
CDR3: CASSGGLSTGELFF

J: TRBJ2-3
D: .
V: TRBV15
size: once
DNA: TGTGCCACCAGCAGAGATCTCGTAAAGAGGCTTGGAGATACGCAGTATTTT
CDR3: CATSRDLVKRLGDTQYF

J: TRBJ2-4
D: .
V: TRBV6-5
size: .
DNA: TGTGCCAGCTCCCCCAGTTGGGCAGCCAAAAACATTCAGTACTTC
CDR3: CASSPSWAAKNIQYF

J: TRBJ2-7
D: .
V: TRBV2
size: few
DNA: TGTGCCAGCTGCCAGGGCCGTCGATACGAGCAGTACTTC
CDR3: CASCQGRRYEQYF

J: TRBJ2-1
D: .
V: TRBV6-5
size: .
DNA: TGTGCCAGCAGTCGGGACACCGCCTACAATGAGCAGTTCTTC
CDR3: CASSRDTAYNEQFF

J: TRBJ2-5
D: .
V: TRBV12-3/TRBV12-4
size: .
DNA: TGTGCCAGCAGTCCGGGGCCAGTTTGGGGTGAGCAGTACTTC
CDR3: CASSPGPVWGEQYF

J: TRBJ2-7
D: .
V: TRBV4-1
size: .
DNA: TGCGCCAGCAGCCAGGCGACAGGACCCTCCTACGAGCAGTACTTC
CDR3: CASSQATGPSYEQYF

J: TRBJ2-1
D: TRBD2
V: TRBV20-1
size: .
DNA: TGCAGTGCTTCCGGCCTGACTAGCGGGGGGGCCGGGGATGAGCAGTTCTTC
CDR3: CSASGLTSGGAGDEQFF

J: TRBJ2-1
D: .
V: TRBV29-1
size: few
DNA: TGCAGCGTTTCAGGGGTCGACTATACCTACAATGAGCAGTTCTTC
CDR3: CSVSGVDYTYNEQFF

J: TRBJ2-5
D: .
V: TRBV3-1
size: many
DNA: TGTGCCAGCAGCCAAGATCTCGCGACGGGAGAGACCCAGTACTTC
CDR3: CASSQDLATGETQYF

J: TRBJ2-1
D: TRBD2
V: TRBV24-1
size: .
DNA: TGTGCCACCAGTGGTAGCGGGGTGTCCTACAATGAGCAGTTCTTC
CDR3: CATSGSGVSYNEQFF

J: TRBJ2-3
D: .
V: TRBV12-3/TRBV12-4
size: many
DNA: TGTGCCAGCAGTTTCAGCACAGATACGCAGTATTTT
CDR3: CASSFSTDTQYF

J: TRBJ2-5
D: .
V: TRBV6-6
size: .
DNA: TGTGCCAGCAGTCCCCACCGCGGGGCCAACCAAGAGACCCAGTACTTC
CDR3: CASSPHRGANQETQYF

J: TRBJ2-7
D: TRBD2
V: TRBV4-2
size: few
DNA: TGTGCCAGCAGCCAAGATCGGGTAGCGGGGGTCTCCTACGAGCAGTACTTC
CDR3: CASSQDRVAGVSYEQYF

J: TRBJ2-5
D: TRBD1
V: TRBV7-2
size: few
DNA: TGTGCCAGCAGCCCCCGACAGGGCTTCCAAGAGACCCAGTACTTC
CDR3: CASSPRQGFQETQYF

J: TRBJ2-5
D: .
V: TRBV5-1
size: .
DNA: TGCGCCAGCAGCTTGGCGGTCAGGGCCCAAGAGACCCAGTACTTC
CDR3: CASSLAVRAQETQYF

J: TRBJ2-7
D: .
V: TRBV6-2/TRBV6-3
size: .
DNA: TGTGCCAGCAATACAGGACAGTCCTACAATGAGCAGTACTTC
CDR3: CASNTGQSYNEQYF

J: TRBJ2-2
D: .
V: TRBV3-1
size: few
DNA: TGTGCCAGCAGCCAGGCTAGCTGGGTATCCGGGGAGCTGTTTTTT
CDR3: CASSQASWVSGELFF

J: TRBJ2-7
D: TRBD1
V: TRBV5-1
size: few
DNA: TGCGCCAGCAGCTTGGAAGGGACAGGGTCCTTCGAGCAGTACTTC
CDR3: CASSLEGTGSFEQYF

J: TRBJ1-2
D: TRBD1
V: TRBV5-6
size: few
DNA: TGTGCCAGCAGCTTTGGACAGGCTCCTAACTATGGCTACACCTTC
CDR3: CASSFGQAPNYGYTF

J: TRBJ2-5
D: .
V: TRBV9
size: .
DNA: TGTGCCAGCAGCCTACCAGATAACCAAGAGACCCAGTACTTC
CDR3: CASSLPDNQETQYF